What follows are 29 T cell receptor beta chains derived from one specimen sequenced in a study of blood T cell repertoires in COVID-19. Method: immunoSEQ multiplex PCR; TCRdb's copy keeps in-frame clones and lacks some. The table shows 500,000 to 600,000 clones, with around 90% occurring only once. The source material was peripheral blood. The receptors were gathered from a woman between 50 and 59 years old with COVID-19, enrolled during active disease.

This clone was seen only once. The chain couples TRBV3-1 (or the pseudogene TRBV3-2) to TRBJ1-2; no definite D call. CDR1 is LGHDT and CDR2 is YNNKEL in the germline V gene (reference sequence). CDR3 length equals 12 residues. V lost 8 bases and J 6 bases, leaving 13 bases between the germline ends. In DNA form, the CDR3 reads TGTGCCAGCTCGGAGAAGGTCCATGGCTACACCTTC. This encodes CASSEKVHGYTF.

Here the CDR3 reads CASSLGQETNSPLHF. CDR3 in DNA: TGTGCCAGCAGCCTGGGACAGGAGACTAATTCACCCCTCCACTTT. The V and J genes are TRBV3-1 (or the pseudogene TRBV3-2) and TRBJ1-6; the match to TRBD1 covers 8 bases. The V and J ends lost 4 bases and 6 bases, in that order; junction bases with no gene match: 5. CDR3 size: 15 residues. CDR1 and CDR2 from the germline V gene are LGHDT and YNNKEL (reference sequence).

This chain connects TRBV3-1 (or the pseudogene TRBV3-2) to TRBJ1-1, with a tentative D call TRBD1 (6 bases). The germline V gene encodes CDR1 LGHDT and CDR2 YNNKEL (reference sequence). This CDR3 is 14 amino acids long. V lost 1 base to trimming and J lost 6 bases, with 12 bases between them. DNA of the CDR3: TGTGCCAGCAGCCAAGGACAGGCGTCCTCTGAAGCTTTCTTT. This translates into CASSQGQASSEAFF.

This chain uses TRBV18 with TRBJ2-7, with 8 nucleotides matching TRBD2. V lost 3 bases and J lost 6; bases outside the gene matches: 4. Per germline, CDR1 KGHSH and CDR2 LQKENI. The length of the CDR3 is 13 residues. CDR3 loop: CASSPDGRGEQYF. The CDR3 nucleotides read TGTGCCAGCTCACCCGACGGGAGGGGCGAGCAGTACTTC.

This CDR3 is CASSQDLGGGSGYGYTF. The CDR3 region has the DNA TGTGCCAGCAGCCAAGATCTTGGGGGAGGTTCGGGCTATGGCTACACCTTC. This chain connects TRBV4-2 to TRBJ1-2; the D gene is possibly TRBD1 (5 bases). This CDR3 is 17 amino acids long. Per the germline V gene, CDR1 is LGHNA and CDR2 is YNFKEQ. V dropped 0 bases and J dropped 4 bases, with 18 bases sitting between them.

This chain links TRBV2 with TRBJ2-7; D might be TRBD2 (5 bases). Trimming pared 7 bases from V and 0 bases from J, leaving 16 bases between. The CDR3 contains 15 residues. Germline CDR1 SNHLY, CDR2 FYNNEI. CDR3 DNA sequence: TGTGCCAGCATCGGTTGGTCGGGGTCCTCCTACGAGCAGTACTTC. This encodes CASIGWSGSSYEQYF.

The chain carries TRBV12-5 and TRBJ1-1, with 7 bases fitting TRBD1. Trimming at V came to 5 bases and at J to 8 bases, leaving 11 bases not matched to a gene. The CDR3 consists of 14 residues. Germline CDR1 and CDR2: LGHNT and FRNRAP. This CDR3 reads CASGRDFRDREAFF. CDR3 sequence (DNA): TGTGCTAGTGGTCGAGACTTCCGGGACAGAGAAGCTTTCTTT.

This clone was picked up one time. V usage is TRBV2 and J usage is TRBJ2-1; D gene unclear. The CDR3 totals 16 residues. Germline V CDR1 and CDR2: SNHLY, FYNNEI. V lost 6 bases and J lost 14, with 29 bases in between. Written as DNA, the CDR3 is TGTGCCAGCAGCGCCTCCCGGATGAGTACTACAAGCGTGGAGTTCTTC. Protein sequence: CASSASRMSTTSVEFF.

The V and J genes are TRBV24-1 and TRBJ2-1; tentatively, D is TRBD2 (5 bases). The CDR3 is made up of 19 amino acids. CDR1 KGHDR and CDR2 SFDVKD come from the germline V gene. Trimming took 0 bases from V and 4 from J, leaving 21 bases between them. For the CDR3, the DNA is TGTGCCACCAGTGATTTGCTTAGGCCTAGGCGGGCCGAGTACAATGAGCAGTTCTTC. It encodes CATSDLLRPRRAEYNEQFF.

This chain uses TRBV4-2 with TRBJ2-5; 15 positions agree with TRBD2. This CDR3 contains 17 residues. V lost 3 bases, J lost 5 bases, and 7 bases stayed unmatched. The germline V gene has CDR1 LGHNA and CDR2 YNFKEQ. The CDR3 here is CASSHGRGLAGGETQYF. In DNA form, the CDR3 reads TGTGCCAGCAGCCATGGGAGGGGACTAGCGGGGGGTGAGACCCAGTACTTC.

This clone was seen a single time. V gene TRBV25-1 combines with J gene TRBJ1-1; tentatively, D is TRBD1 (5 bases). CDR1 and CDR2 (germline): MGHDK, SYGVNS. The V end lost 1 base, the J end lost 11 bases, and 14 bases lay between the germline ends. CDR3 length: 13 residues. CDR3: CASSESGGAGAFF. The CDR3 DNA reads TGTGCCAGCAGTGAATCTGGTGGGGCTGGGGCTTTCTTT. The whole variable domain, remainder taken from reference TRBV25-1 and TRBJ1-1, is EADIYQTPRYLVIGTGKKITLECSQTMGHDKMYWYQQDPGMELHLIHYSYGVNSTEKGDLSSESTVSRIRTEHFPLTLESARPSHTSQYLCASSESGGAGAFFGQGTRLTVV.

V usage is TRBV30 and J usage is TRBJ1-3; D is uncertain. The germline V gene has CDR1 GTSNPN and CDR2 SVGIG (reference sequence). CDR3 length: 13 amino acids. V lost 1 base and J 0 bases, leaving 4 bases between the germline ends. The CDR3 is CAWSANSGNTIYF. In DNA, the CDR3 is TGTGCCTGGAGTGCTAACTCTGGAAACACCATATATTTT.

This clone was detected a few times. This sample includes further DNA sequences coding for the same CDR3. This rearrangement joins TRBV5-1 to TRBJ1-1; D gene unclear. The CDR3 loop spans 13 amino acids. V shed 0 bases and J shed 3 bases, with 6 bases lying between them. Germline CDR1 SGHRS, CDR2 YFSETQ. CDR3 in DNA: TGCGCCAGCAGCTTGGCCGGGGACACTGAAGCTTTCTTT. Translating it yields CASSLAGDTEAFF.

The rearrangement joins TRBV6-1 to TRBJ2-5, with 8 bases matching TRBD1. The germline V gene encodes CDR1 MNHNS and CDR2 SASEGT. CDR3 length: 15 amino acids. V trimming: 2 bases; J trimming: 1 base; junction bases outside the gene matches: 3. The CDR3 loop reads CASSENRGAQETQYF. The CDR3, as DNA: TGTGCCAGCAGTGAAAACAGGGGGGCCCAAGAGACCCAGTACTTC.

The chain couples TRBV11-2 to TRBJ2-5; 9 bases match TRBD1. Germline-derived CDR1 and CDR2 are SGHAT and FQNNGV. The CDR3 totals 15 residues. The V gene end was trimmed by 5 bases and the J gene end by 1 base; junction bases not matched to a gene: 5. Written as DNA, the CDR3 is TGTGCCAGCAGCCCCGGGACAGGGTTCCAAGAGACCCAGTACTTC. It yields the protein CASSPGTGFQETQYF.

CDR3 nucleotides: TGTGCCAGCTCACCAATGCTCTCTGGGGGGGATACGCAGTATTTT. Translation gives CASSPMLSGGDTQYF. This chain links TRBV18 with TRBJ2-3; TRBD2 might be the D (6 bases). The germline V and J ends were trimmed by 2 bases and 6 bases, with 15 bases remaining between them. Germline V gives CDR1 KGHSH, CDR2 LQKENI. The CDR3 covers 15 residues.

Written as DNA, the CDR3 is TGTGCCAGCAGCTTAGCGGGCGAGAAGGCTAATGAAAAACTGTTTTTT. Its translation is CASSLAGEKANEKLFF. The chain joins TRBV7-9 to TRBJ1-4; D uncertain. Trimming stripped 0 bases from V and 3 bases from J, with 11 bases between. Germline values: CDR1 SEHNR, CDR2 FQNEAQ (reference sequence). This CDR3 spans 16 amino acids.

This rearrangement joins TRBV11-2 to TRBJ2-5, with D possibly matching TRBD2 (7 bases). Trimming took 3 bases from V and 1 from J, leaving 15 bases between them. Germline V gene sequence: CDR1 SGHAT, CDR2 FQNNGV. The CDR3 loop spans 16 amino acids. This CDR3 is CASSFQGGTTQETQYF. The CDR3 DNA reads as TGTGCCAGCAGCTTCCAAGGGGGGACTACCCAAGAGACCCAGTACTTC.

This clone appeared once. The rearrangement joins TRBV9 to TRBJ2-1; a weak D match, TRBD2 (5 bases). This CDR3 has 14 residues. The V end lost 2 bases, the J end lost 4 bases, and 10 bases lay between the germline ends. Germline V gene data show CDR1 as SGDLS and CDR2 as YYNGEE. The CDR3 spells CASSVWESYNEQFF. The DNA for the CDR3 is TGTGCCAGCAGCGTGTGGGAGTCTTACAATGAGCAGTTCTTC.

Only one count was recorded for this clone. The J gene is TRBJ1-1, the V gene TRBV5-4, with 8 nucleotides matching TRBD1. CDR3 length equals 17 residues. V was clipped by 0 bases and J by 0 bases; unmatched bases: 7. The germline gives CDR1 SGHNT, CDR2 YYREEE (reference sequence). CDR3 nucleotides: TGTGCCAGCAGCTTGGTATTCAGGGGGCGCATGAACACTGAAGCTTTCTTT. It codes for CASSLVFRGRMNTEAFF.

As to this clone: The same CDR3 is also encoded by other DNA sequences in this sample. V is TRBV2 and J is TRBJ1-2, with D perhaps matching TRBD1 (5 bases). Trimming stripped 1 base from V and 8 bases from J, with 11 bases between. The CDR3 length is 13 residues. Germline assignment: CDR1 SNHLY and CDR2 FYNNEI. The CDR3 DNA reads TGTGCCAGCAGTGAAGGGCTGCCAGGGGGCTACACCTTC. Encoded protein: CASSEGLPGGYTF.

V usage is TRBV27 and J usage is TRBJ2-7, with D possibly being TRBD1 (5 bases). Trimming left V 3 bases short and J 4 bases short, with 13 bases between. The germline CDR1 and CDR2 sequences are MNHEY and SMNVEV (reference sequence). The CDR3 extends over 14 amino acids. CDR3 protein: CASSFSGMLYEQYF. CDR3 bases: TGTGCCAGCAGTTTCTCAGGGATGCTTTACGAGCAGTACTTC.

J is TRBJ2-7 and V is TRBV3-1 (or the pseudogene TRBV3-2); D is uncertain. This CDR3 region has 15 residues. V lost 1 base, J lost 0 bases, and 10 bases lay in between. The V gene's germline CDR1 is LGHDT and CDR2 YNNKEL (reference sequence). This chain's CDR3 is CASSQVPLSSYEQYF. The CDR3 DNA reads as TGTGCCAGCAGCCAAGTGCCCCTTAGCTCCTACGAGCAGTACTTC.

The V gene is TRBV7-3, the J gene TRBJ2-7; TRBD2 aligns across 8 bases. J gave up 2 bases and V 5 bases, and 5 bases lay outside the gene matches. CDR1 is SGHTA and CDR2 is FQGTGA in the germline V gene. CDR3 length: 14 amino acids. CDR3 DNA: TGTGCCAGCAGCCCCCAAGCGGGGGCCTACGAGCAGTACTTC. Protein sequence: CASSPQAGAYEQYF.

This sequence joins TRBV28 and TRBJ1-1; 8 bases match TRBD1. There are 16 residues in the CDR3. Germline-derived CDR1 and CDR2 are MDHEN and SYDVKM. The V segment lost 3 bases and the J segment 2 bases; nucleotides outside the gene matches: 8. In DNA form, the CDR3 reads TGTGCCAGCAGTTTCGGCGACAGGGGACGAAACACTGAAGCTTTCTTT. Protein product: CASSFGDRGRNTEAFF.

The chain uses TRBV11-2 and TRBJ2-3, with unresolved D. Germline lookup yields CDR1 SGHAT and CDR2 FQNNGV. The length of the CDR3 is 14 residues. With 1 base removed from V and 2 bases from J, the gap between germline ends came to 7 bases. CDR3 sequence: CASSLGWLTDTQYF. In DNA, the CDR3 is TGTGCCAGCAGCTTAGGGTGGCTCACAGATACGCAGTATTTT.

This rearrangement joins TRBV3-1 (or the pseudogene TRBV3-2) to TRBJ1-2; 8 positions agree with TRBD1. Trimming took 9 bases from V and 8 from J; bases not matched to a gene: 8. The CDR3 has 12 amino acids. Germline assignment: CDR1 LGHDT and CDR2 YNNKEL (reference sequence). CDR3 sequence: CASRQGAGGYTF. CDR3 DNA: TGTGCCAGTAGGCAGGGGGCAGGGGGCTACACCTTC.

V is TRBV5-4 and J is TRBJ1-1, with D uncertain. Germline lookup yields CDR1 SGHNT and CDR2 YYREEE (reference sequence). The CDR3 runs to 15 residues. V was trimmed by 7 bases and J by 5 bases, leaving 21 bases between them. The DNA of the CDR3 is TGTGCCAGCGTCTCCGAGGAGGAGGATACGACTGAAGCTTTCTTT. This gives the protein CASVSEEEDTTEAFF.

This chain joins TRBV28 and TRBJ2-7, with 8 nucleotides matching TRBD1. This CDR3 spans 11 amino acids. Per the germline V gene, CDR1 is MDHEN and CDR2 is SYDVKM. V was clipped by 5 bases and J by 12 bases; unmatched bases: 6. The CDR3 is CASSPRTGWYF. The DNA for the CDR3 is TGTGCCAGCAGTCCCCGGACAGGGTGGTACTTC.